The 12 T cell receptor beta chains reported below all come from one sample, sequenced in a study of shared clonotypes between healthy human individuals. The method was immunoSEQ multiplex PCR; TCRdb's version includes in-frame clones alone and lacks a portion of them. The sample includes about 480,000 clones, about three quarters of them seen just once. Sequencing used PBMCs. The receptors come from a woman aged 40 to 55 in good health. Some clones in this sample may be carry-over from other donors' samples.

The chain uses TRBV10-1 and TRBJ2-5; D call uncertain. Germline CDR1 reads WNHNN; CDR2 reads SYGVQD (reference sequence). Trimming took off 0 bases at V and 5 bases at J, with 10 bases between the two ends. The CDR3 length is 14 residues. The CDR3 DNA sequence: TGCGCCAGCAGTGAGTCGGCCATACCCGAGACCCAGTACTTC. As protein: CASSESAIPETQYF.

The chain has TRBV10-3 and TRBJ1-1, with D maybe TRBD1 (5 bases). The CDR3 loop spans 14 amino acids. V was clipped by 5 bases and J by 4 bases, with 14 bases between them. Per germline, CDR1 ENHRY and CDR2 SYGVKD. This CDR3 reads CAISPWGPSTEAFF. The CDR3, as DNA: TGTGCCATCAGTCCCTGGGGACCCAGCACTGAAGCTTTCTTT.

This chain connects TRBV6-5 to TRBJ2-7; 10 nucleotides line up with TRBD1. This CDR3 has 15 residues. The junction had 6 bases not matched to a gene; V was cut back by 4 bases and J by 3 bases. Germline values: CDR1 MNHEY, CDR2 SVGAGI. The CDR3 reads CASSSGQGVDYEQYF. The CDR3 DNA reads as TGTGCCAGCAGTTCCGGACAGGGGGTGGACTACGAGCAGTACTTC.

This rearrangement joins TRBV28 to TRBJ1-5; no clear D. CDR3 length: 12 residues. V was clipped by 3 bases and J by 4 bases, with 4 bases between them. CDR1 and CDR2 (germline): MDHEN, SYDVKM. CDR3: CASSFLNQPQHF. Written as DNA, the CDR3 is TGTGCCAGCAGTTTCCTAAATCAGCCCCAGCATTTT.

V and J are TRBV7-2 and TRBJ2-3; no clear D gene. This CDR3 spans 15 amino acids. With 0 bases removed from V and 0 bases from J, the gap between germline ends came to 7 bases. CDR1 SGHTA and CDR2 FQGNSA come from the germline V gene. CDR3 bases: TGTGCCAGCAGCTTAGCGGCTGCTAGCACAGATACGCAGTATTTT. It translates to CASSLAAASTDTQYF.

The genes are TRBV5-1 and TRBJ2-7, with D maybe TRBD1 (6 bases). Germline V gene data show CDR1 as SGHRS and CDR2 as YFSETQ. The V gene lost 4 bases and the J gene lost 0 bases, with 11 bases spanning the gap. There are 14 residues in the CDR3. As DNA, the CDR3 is TGCGCCAGCAGCCTGGACAGAAGCTCCTACGAGCAGTACTTC. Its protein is CASSLDRSSYEQYF.

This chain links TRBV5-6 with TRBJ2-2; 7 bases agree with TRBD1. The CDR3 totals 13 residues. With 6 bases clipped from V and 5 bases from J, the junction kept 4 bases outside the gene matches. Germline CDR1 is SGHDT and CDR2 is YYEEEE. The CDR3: CASTGTATGELFF. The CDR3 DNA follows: TGTGCCAGCACCGGGACAGCGACCGGGGAGCTGTTTTTT. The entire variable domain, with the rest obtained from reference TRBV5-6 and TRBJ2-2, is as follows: DAGVTQSPTHLIKTRGQQVTLRCSPKSGHDTVSWYQQALGQGPQFIFQYYEEEERQRGNFPDRFSGHQFPNYSSELNVNALLLGDSALYLCASTGTATGELFFGEGSRLTVL.

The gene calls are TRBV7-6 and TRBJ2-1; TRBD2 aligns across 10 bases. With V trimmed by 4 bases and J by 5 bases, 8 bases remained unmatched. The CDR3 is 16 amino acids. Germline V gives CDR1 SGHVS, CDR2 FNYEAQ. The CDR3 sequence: CASSSYTSGKHNEQFF. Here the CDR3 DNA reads TGTGCCAGCAGCTCGTACACTAGCGGGAAGCACAATGAGCAGTTCTTC.

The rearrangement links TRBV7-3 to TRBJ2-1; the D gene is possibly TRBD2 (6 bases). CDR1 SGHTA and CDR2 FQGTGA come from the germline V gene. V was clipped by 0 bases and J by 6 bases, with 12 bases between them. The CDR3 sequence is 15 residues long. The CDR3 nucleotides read TGTGCCAGCAGCTTAACGTTTGGTAGCGGCAATGAGCAGTTCTTC. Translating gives CASSLTFGSGNEQFF.

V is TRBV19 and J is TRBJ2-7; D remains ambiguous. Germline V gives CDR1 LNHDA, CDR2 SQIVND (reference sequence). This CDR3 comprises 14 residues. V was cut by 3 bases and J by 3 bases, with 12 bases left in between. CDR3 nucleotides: TGTGCCAGTAGTATCAGTCCGGGCCACTACGAGCAGTACTTC. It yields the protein CASSISPGHYEQYF.

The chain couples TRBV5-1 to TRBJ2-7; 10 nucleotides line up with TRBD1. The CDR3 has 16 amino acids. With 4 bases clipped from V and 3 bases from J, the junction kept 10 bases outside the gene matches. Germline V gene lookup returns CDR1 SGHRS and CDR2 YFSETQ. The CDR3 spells CASSPRARTGGYEQYF. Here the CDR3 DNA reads TGCGCCAGCAGCCCCCGTGCCAGGACAGGGGGCTACGAGCAGTACTTC.

The DNA for the CDR3 is TGTGCCAGCAGTTTGGGCTGGGGACAGATTAACACCGGGGAGCTGTTTTTT. The encoded protein is CASSLGWGQINTGELFF. The rearrangement links TRBV27 to TRBJ2-2; TRBD1 agrees at 7 bases. The V gene end was trimmed by 3 bases and the J gene end by 2 bases; junction bases not matched to a gene: 9. Germline V gives CDR1 MNHEY, CDR2 SMNVEV (reference sequence). The CDR3 covers 17 residues.